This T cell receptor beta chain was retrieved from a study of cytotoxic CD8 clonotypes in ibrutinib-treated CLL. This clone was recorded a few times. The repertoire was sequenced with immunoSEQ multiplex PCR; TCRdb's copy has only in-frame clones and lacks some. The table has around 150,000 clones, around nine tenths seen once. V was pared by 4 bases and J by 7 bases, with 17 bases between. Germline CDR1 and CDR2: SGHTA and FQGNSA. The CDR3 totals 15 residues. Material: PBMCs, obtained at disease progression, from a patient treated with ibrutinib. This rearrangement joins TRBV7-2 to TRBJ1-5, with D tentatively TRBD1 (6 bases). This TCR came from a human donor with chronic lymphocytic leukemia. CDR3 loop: CASSSGGHLFQPQHF. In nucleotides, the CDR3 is TGTGCCAGCAGCTCCGGGGGACATCTTTTCCAGCCCCAGCATTTT.